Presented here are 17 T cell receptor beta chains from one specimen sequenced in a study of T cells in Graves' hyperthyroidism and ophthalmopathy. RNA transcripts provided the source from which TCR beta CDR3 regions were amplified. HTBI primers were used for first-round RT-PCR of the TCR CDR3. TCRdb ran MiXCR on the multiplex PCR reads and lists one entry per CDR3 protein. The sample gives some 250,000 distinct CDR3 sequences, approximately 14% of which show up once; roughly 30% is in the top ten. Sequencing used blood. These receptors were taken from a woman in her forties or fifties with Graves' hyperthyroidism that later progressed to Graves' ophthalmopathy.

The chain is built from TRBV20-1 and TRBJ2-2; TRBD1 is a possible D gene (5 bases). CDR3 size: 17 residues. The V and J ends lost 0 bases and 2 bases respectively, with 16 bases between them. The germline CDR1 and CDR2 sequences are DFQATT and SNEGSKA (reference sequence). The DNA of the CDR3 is TGCAGTGCTAGAGATATAGGGGCGACGGAAAACACCGGGGAGCTGTTTTTT. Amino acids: CSARDIGATENTGELFF.

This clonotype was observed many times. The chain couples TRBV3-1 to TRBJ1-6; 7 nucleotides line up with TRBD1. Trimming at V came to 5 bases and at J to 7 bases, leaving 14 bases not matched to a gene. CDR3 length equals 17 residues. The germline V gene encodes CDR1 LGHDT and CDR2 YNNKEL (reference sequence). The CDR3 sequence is CASSTLPPTGENSPLHF. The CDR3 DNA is TGTGCCAGCAGCACCCTCCCCCCTACAGGGGAAAATTCACCCCTCCACTTT.

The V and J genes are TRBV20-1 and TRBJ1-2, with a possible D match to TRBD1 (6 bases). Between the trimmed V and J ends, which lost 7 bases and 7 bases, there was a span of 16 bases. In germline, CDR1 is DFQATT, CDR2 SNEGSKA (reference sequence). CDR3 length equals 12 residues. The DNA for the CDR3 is TGCAGTGGAGGCTGGGGGGCCACTGGCTACACCTTC. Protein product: CSGGWGATGYTF.

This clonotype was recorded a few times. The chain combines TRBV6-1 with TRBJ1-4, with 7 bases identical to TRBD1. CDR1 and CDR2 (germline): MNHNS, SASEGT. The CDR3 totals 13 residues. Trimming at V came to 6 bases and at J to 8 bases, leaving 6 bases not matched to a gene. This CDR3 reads CASRRDSLEKLFF. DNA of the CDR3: TGTGCCAGCAGGAGGGACAGTTTAGAAAAACTGTTTTTT.

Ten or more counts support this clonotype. The chain's CDR3 is CASTDSPTGQYF. In DNA, the CDR3 is TGTGCCAGCACGGACAGCCCGACGGGGCAGTACTTC. The chain has TRBV28 and TRBJ2-7; D possibly corresponds to TRBD1 (6 bases). The V end was cut by 7 bases, the J end by 9 bases, with 16 bases between. Per the germline V gene, CDR1 is MDHEN and CDR2 is SYDVKM. The CDR3 consists of 12 residues. The full variable domain, in which reference TRBV28 and TRBJ2-7 provide the parts outside the CDR3, is DVKVTQSSRYLVKRTGEKVFLECVQDMDHENMFWYRQDPGLGLRLIYFSYDVKMKEKGDIPEGYSVSREKKERFSLILESASTNQTSMYLCASTDSPTGQYFGPGTRLTVT.

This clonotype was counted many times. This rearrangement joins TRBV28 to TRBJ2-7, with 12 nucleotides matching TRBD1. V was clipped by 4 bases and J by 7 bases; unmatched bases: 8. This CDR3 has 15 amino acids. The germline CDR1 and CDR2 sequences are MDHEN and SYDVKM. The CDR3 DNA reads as TGTGCCAGCAGTTCTCCGGGACAGGGGGCTCGTGAGCAGTACTTC. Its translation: CASSSPGQGAREQYF.

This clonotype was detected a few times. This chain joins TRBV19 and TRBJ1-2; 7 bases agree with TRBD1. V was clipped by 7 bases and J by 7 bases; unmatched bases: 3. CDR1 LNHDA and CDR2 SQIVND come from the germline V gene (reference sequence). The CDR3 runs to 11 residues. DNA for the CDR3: TGTGCCAGTAAAGCAGGGGGTGGCTACACCTTC. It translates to CASKAGGGYTF. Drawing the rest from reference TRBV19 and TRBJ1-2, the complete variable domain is DGGITQSPKYLFRKEGQNVTLSCEQNLNHDAMYWYRQDPGQGLRLIYYSQIVNDFQKGDIAEGYSVSREKKESFPLTVTSAQKNPTAFYLCASKAGGGYTFGSGTRLTVV.

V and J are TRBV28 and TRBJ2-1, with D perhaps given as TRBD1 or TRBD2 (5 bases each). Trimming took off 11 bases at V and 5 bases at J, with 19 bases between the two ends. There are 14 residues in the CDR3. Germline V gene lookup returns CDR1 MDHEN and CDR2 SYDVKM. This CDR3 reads CAVNTGRSDNEQFF. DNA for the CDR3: TGTGCCGTTAACACGGGACGTTCGGACAATGAGCAGTTCTTC.

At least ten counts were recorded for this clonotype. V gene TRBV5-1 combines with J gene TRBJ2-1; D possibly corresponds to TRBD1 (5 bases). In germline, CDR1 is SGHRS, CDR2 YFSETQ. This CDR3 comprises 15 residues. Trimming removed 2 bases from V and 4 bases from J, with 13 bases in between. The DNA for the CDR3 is TGCGCCAGCAGCTTACAGGACGCAGGATACAATGAGCAGTTCTTC. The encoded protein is CASSLQDAGYNEQFF.

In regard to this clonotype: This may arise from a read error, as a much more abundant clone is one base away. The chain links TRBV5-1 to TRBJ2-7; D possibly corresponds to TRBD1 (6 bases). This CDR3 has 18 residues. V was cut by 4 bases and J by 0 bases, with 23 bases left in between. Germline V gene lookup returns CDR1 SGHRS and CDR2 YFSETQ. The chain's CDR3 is CASSQGQRITALSYEQYF. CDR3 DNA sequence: TGCGCCAGCAGCCAAGGACAGAGAATCACAGCCCTCTCCTACGAGCAGTACTTC.

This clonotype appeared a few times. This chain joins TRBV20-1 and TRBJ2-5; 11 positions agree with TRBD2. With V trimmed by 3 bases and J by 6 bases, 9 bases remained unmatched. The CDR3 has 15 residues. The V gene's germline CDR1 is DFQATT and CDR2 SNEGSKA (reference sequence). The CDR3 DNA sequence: TGCAGTGCTAGGTACCTGACTAGCGGGATAAAGACCCAGTACTTC. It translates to CSARYLTSGIKTQYF.

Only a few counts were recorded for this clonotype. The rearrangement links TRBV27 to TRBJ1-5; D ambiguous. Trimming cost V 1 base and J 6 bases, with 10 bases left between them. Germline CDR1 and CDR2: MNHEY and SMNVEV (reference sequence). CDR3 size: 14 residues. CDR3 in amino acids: CASSLWHGPQPQHF. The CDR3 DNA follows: TGTGCCAGCAGTTTATGGCACGGACCTCAGCCCCAGCATTTT.

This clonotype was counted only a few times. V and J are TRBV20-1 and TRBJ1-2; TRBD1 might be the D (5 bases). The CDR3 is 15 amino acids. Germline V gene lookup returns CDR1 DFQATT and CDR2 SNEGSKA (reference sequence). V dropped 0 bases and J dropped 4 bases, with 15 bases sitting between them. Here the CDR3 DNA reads TGCAGTGCTAGAGATGAAAGTAGGGGCATCTATGGCTACACCTTC. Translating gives CSARDESRGIYGYTF.

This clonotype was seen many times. The CDR3 loop is CATATDYTYDEQYF. CDR3 DNA: TGCGCCACTGCGACGGACTACACCTACGACGAGCAGTACTTC. The chain recombines TRBV5-1 with TRBJ2-7; weak D call: TRBD2 (6 bases). The ends were cut back, 9 bases at V and 5 bases at J, with 21 bases in the middle. The CDR3 extends over 14 amino acids. Germline V CDR1 and CDR2: SGHRS, YFSETQ.

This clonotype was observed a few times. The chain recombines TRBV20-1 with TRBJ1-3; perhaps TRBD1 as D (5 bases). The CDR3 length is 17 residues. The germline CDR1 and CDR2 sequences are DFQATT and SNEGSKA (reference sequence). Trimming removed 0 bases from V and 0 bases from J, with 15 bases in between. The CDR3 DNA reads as TGCAGTGCTAGAGATAGCGGGTCGGGGGACTCTGGAAACACCATATATTTT. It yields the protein CSARDSGSGDSGNTIYF.

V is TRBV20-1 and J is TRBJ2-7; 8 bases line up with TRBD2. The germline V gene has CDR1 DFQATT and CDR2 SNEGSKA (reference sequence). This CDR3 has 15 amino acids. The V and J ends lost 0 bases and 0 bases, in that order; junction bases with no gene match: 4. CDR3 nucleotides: TGCAGTGCTAGAGATCCAAGCGGGAGCTCCTACGAGCAGTACTTC. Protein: CSARDPSGSSYEQYF.

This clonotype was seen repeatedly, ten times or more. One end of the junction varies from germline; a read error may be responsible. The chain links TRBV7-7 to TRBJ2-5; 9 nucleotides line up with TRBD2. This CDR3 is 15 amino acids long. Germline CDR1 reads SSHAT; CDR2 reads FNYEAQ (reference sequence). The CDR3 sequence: CASSLGGLAQETQYF. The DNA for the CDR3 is TGTGCTAGCAGCTTAGGGGGACTAGCTCAAGAGACCCAGTACTTC.